This T cell receptor beta chain was retrieved from a study of molecular identifiers for immune sequencing clone quantification listed by TCRdb under 2018. Broadly, across the study: For a replicate experiment, RNA from 20,000 or 100,000 naive CD8 T cells was divided into five aliquots, and four of the five aliquots were sequenced. This methods study benchmarked molecular-identifier clustering-based TCR repertoire sequencing (MIDCIRS) and TCR RNA copy counting, using CD8 T cells to do so. Here is what the overall study found, with its caveats: Clones above 20 RNA copies held over 99% of molecules in CMV-specific effector cells but under 1% in naive cells. When barcode sub-clustering was omitted, TCR diversity was inflated by chimeric consensus sequences, with chimeras reaching as high as 47%. Spiked-in Jurkat TCR RNA equal to a single cell's worth was reported to be detectable even within one million naive CD8 T cells. Spiked-in Jurkat TCR RNA (approximately 10 copies' worth), which is not part of the donor repertoire, was contained in the naive libraries. Modeling indicated about three TCR RNA copies recovered per cell, compared with roughly 9.7 by digital PCR, which implies a capture efficiency of approximately 31%. Highly expanded clone sizes could be underestimated because identical TCR molecules may share a barcode.

This clonotype was picked up a small number of times. Its antigen remains unidentified. Base qualities were left out, and no much larger clone turns up one base away. Libraries of naive CD8 T cells were generated from roughly 20,000 to 1,000,000 sorted cells, with 10%, 30% or 50% of the purified RNA used. Naive CD8 T cells, defined as CD8+CD4-CCR7+CD45RA+, were FACS-sorted into RLT Plus buffer on a BD FACSAria II. To test detection sensitivity, Jurkat RNA equal to under 13 TCR copies was added to samples of about 20,000-1,000,000 naive CD8 T cells. Enrichment of CD8 T cells was performed with RosetteSep CD8+ T Cell Enrichment Cocktail and Ficoll-Paque, after which ACK red cell lysis was carried out. The germline V gene yields MNHEY for CDR1 and SVGAGI for CDR2. V lost 8 bases and J lost 1 base, and the count of bases not matched to a germline gene is 12. The CDR3 runs 18 amino acids, cysteine and phenylalanine included. Only CDR3 DNA remains: 54 bases, in frame from the first base.

The library relied on PCR. TCRdb shows the sequencer as NextSeq 500. Bulk TCR libraries were made following a previously described method, with the TCR primers given in Table S5. Purification of total RNA was performed with the Qiagen AllPrep DNA/RNA kit. Before analysis, reads from multiple sequencing runs of the same library were pooled. Concerning the study's data processing: Only reads with exact TCR constant sequence were kept, trimmed to 150 nt, and grouped by their 12-nt molecular barcodes. Reads within each barcode group were sub-clustered using a 15% Levenshtein threshold, and quality-weighted consensus sequences were constructed for each RNA molecule. Non-functional sequences were excluded, and lower-count sequences lying one edit away from another sequence were also excluded. On the basis of fitting two negative binomial distributions, barcode sub-clusters with fewer than 20% of the maximum read count were discarded. Using fastp trimming at Q25 and MiXCR clonotype assembly, TCRdb reanalyzed the public sequencing data and kept in-frame beta chains. Entries are consolidated by CDR3 protein sequence, retaining the most common genes and DNA. TCRdb's processing, not the authors', yielded these V and J calls. Recorded for this sample are more than 550,000 distinct CDR3 sequences; 25% of them occurred a single time. Jointly, the top ten make up 0.6% to 0.9% of the sample.

This sequence uses TRBV6-5 and TRBJ2-2, with 11 junctional bases fitting TRBD2. The TCR comes from a human donor in good health. Some libraries in this study had Jurkat cell RNA spiked in. Material: naive CD8+ T cells from blood, with Jurkat cell RNA spiked in. The cell subset or site label here, explained by the study, means: FACS-sorted CD8+CD4-CCR7+CD45RA+ naive T cells. The sequence in DNA is TGTGCCAGCCTCCAGGTTTCTAGCGGGAGGATGAACACCGGGGAGCTGTTTTTT. This translates into CASLQVSSGRMNTGELFF.